This is a list of T cell receptor beta chains from one sample in a study of CD8+ T cells in alopecia areata. Here immunoSEQ multiplex PCR was the method, and the copy in TCRdb shows in-frame clones only, minus some. The table records roughly 230,000 clones, around two fifths of them present only once. The specimen was CD4+ T cells sorted from blood, collected around week 37, from a patient treated with tofacitinib. Every receptor here comes from a human donor with alopecia areata. The CDR3 runs from the conserved cysteine through the conserved F or W. A D gene is named only where the DNA matches it firmly. Not all rows give a size; the values are once, few, many and, for expanded clones, a class.

few	TRBV27	TRBJ2-2	-	CASTPLHTGELFF	TGTGCCAGCACCCCACTCCACACCGGGGAGCTGTTTTTT
-	TRBV5-1	TRBJ2-7	TRBD2	CASSLGTSASYEQYF	TGCGCCAGCAGCTTAGGGACTAGCGCATCCTACGAGCAGTACTTC
-	TRBV19	TRBJ2-1	-	CASSTRLEQFF	TGTGCCAGTAGTACAAGGCTCGAGCAGTTCTTC
many	TRBV10-2	TRBJ1-2	-	CASSEGGPGYGYTF	TGCGCCAGCAGTGAGGGCGGGCCGGGCTATGGCTACACCTTC
-	TRBV30	TRBJ1-5	-	CAWSRQHSNQPQHF	TGTGCCTGGAGTAGGCAGCATAGCAATCAGCCCCAGCATTTT
-	TRBV29-1	TRBJ2-6	-	CSVEGGVTSGANVLTF	TGCAGCGTTGAAGGGGGCGTAACCTCTGGGGCCAACGTCCTGACTTTC
-	TRBV2	TRBJ2-3	-	CASSERRTTDTQYF	TGTGCCAGCAGTGAACGGCGGACCACAGATACGCAGTATTTT
-	TRBV30	TRBJ2-7	-	CAWRPPGLRWEQYF	TGTGCCTGGAGGCCACCGGGATTGAGGTGGGAGCAGTACTTC
-	TRBV28	TRBJ1-4	-	CASSPGDLTNEKLFF	TGTGCCAGCAGTCCCGGGGATTTGACTAATGAAAAACTGTTTTTT
-	TRBV7-2	TRBJ2-1	-	CASSLRDLVNEQFF	TGTGCCAGCAGCTTGAGGGACCTTGTTAATGAGCAGTTCTTC
-	TRBV25-1	TRBJ2-5	-	CASSSSRGRGGTQYF	TGTGCCAGCAGTAGCTCTAGGGGGAGGGGTGGGACCCAGTACTTC
-	TRBV10-2	TRBJ1-5	-	CASKKTGEPQHF	TGCGCCAGCAAGAAGACCGGGGAGCCCCAGCATTTT
-	TRBV4-1	TRBJ2-2	-	CASSQVMSGELFF	TGCGCCAGCAGCCAAGTGATGAGCGGGGAGCTGTTTTTT
few	TRBV6-5	TRBJ2-7	-	CASKVVPASYEQYF	TGTGCCAGCAAGGTCGTTCCAGCTTCCTACGAGCAGTACTTC
few	TRBV30	TRBJ1-1	-	CAWTGQRGSTEAFF	TGTGCCTGGACAGGACAGAGGGGGAGCACTGAAGCTTTCTTT
-	TRBV29-1	TRBJ2-5	TRBD2	CSVVRGGRKETQYF	TGCAGCGTTGTCCGGGGGGGTCGAAAGGAGACCCAGTACTTC
-	TRBV28	TRBJ1-4	-	CASSPSTDEKLFF	TGTGCCAGCAGTCCCTCAACGGACGAAAAACTGTTTTTT
-	TRBV7-7	TRBJ2-1	-	CASSPHPGRYNEQFF	TGTGCCAGCAGCCCACACCCAGGAAGATACAATGAGCAGTTCTTC
few	TRBV30	TRBJ2-7	-	CAWSMSTYEQYF	TGTGCCTGGAGTATGAGCACCTACGAGCAGTACTTC
-	TRBV6-6	TRBJ2-2	-	CASRHHHSGNTGELFF	TGTGCCAGCAGACACCACCATAGCGGGAACACCGGGGAGCTGTTTTTT
once	TRBV29-1	TRBJ1-1	-	CSVGDNDGVLNTEAFF	TGCAGCGTTGGGGATAACGATGGGGTTTTGAACACTGAAGCTTTCTTT
few	TRBV7-2	TRBJ2-4	-	CASSTRSRNAIQYF	TGTGCCAGCAGCACCCGGTCCCGAAATGCCATTCAGTACTTC
-	TRBV2	TRBJ2-5	-	CASMYNTQETQYF	TGTGCCAGCATGTATAACACCCAAGAGACCCAGTACTTC
few	TRBV29-1	TRBJ2-1	TRBD2	CSGTTSGRAYYNEQFF	TGCAGCGGAACGACTAGCGGGAGGGCCTACTACAATGAGCAGTTCTTC
-	TRBV6-6	TRBJ1-2	-	CASSYSPAAYGYTF	TGTGCCAGCAGTTACTCCCCTGCCGCCTATGGCTACACCTTC
-	TRBV30	TRBJ1-4	TRBD1	CAWGTGNNEKLFF	TGTGCCTGGGGGACAGGGAACAACGAAAAACTGTTTTTT
-	TRBV7-2	TRBJ2-7	TRBD2	CASSLEGSGSSEQYF	TGTGCCAGCAGCTTAGAGGGTAGCGGGAGTTCCGAGCAGTACTTC
few	TRBV29-1	TRBJ2-7	-	CSVRLQGSYEQYF	TGCAGCGTCCGACTCCAAGGGAGCTACGAGCAGTACTTC
-	TRBV7-3	TRBJ2-1	TRBD1	CASSSRAGTGYNEQFF	TGTGCCAGCAGCTCCCGGGCCGGGACAGGCTACAATGAGCAGTTCTTC
-	TRBV29-1	TRBJ1-5	-	CSVETGLYGEPQHF	TGCAGCGTTGAAACAGGGTTATACGGGGAGCCCCAGCATTTT
few	TRBV4-2	TRBJ2-7	TRBD2	CASSQAGGGAYEQYF	TGTGCCAGCAGCCAAGCGGGAGGAGGGGCCTACGAGCAGTACTTC